This T cell receptor beta chain was captured in a study of regulatory T cells in long-lasting Graves disease. Time point specified: newly diagnosed GD, antithyroid drugs for less than 3 months. Generation of the TCR library employed RNA extracted from PBMCs. V shed 6 bases, J shed 4 bases, and the junction held 8 bases outside the gene matches. Per the germline V gene, CDR1 is MGHRA and CDR2 is YSYEKL. The CDR3 runs to 14 residues. Findings and limits, study-wide: It was possible that the small sample size reduced accuracy.

Comments on this clonotype: Its antigen is still unknown.

Relying on iRepertoire HTBI primers and Arm-PCR of CDR3 regions, the team built TCR beta libraries. TCRdb used MiXCR to reprocess the multiplex PCR reads, holding one entry per CDR3 protein. The sample contains about 540,000 distinct CDR3 sequences, roughly 14% of which appear only once. These sequences were also reported in another study, on T cells in Graves' hyperthyroidism and ophthalmopathy. From that report: Clinical symptoms, serum thyroxine, TRAb, thyroid ultrasound and orbital computed tomography informed diagnoses. HTBI primers were used for first-round RT-PCR of the TCR CDR3.

The specimen comprised peripheral blood mononuclear cells (PBMCs), sampled at new diagnosis, from a patient treated with antithyroid drugs. The genes are TRBV4-1 and TRBJ2-7, with 8 bases that match TRBD1. The clonotype comes from a man aged 25-40 years with Graves disease. The CDR3 DNA reads TGCGCCAGCAGATTGGCAGGGGGCGCGTACGAGCAGTACTTC. This codes for CASRLAGGAYEQYF.